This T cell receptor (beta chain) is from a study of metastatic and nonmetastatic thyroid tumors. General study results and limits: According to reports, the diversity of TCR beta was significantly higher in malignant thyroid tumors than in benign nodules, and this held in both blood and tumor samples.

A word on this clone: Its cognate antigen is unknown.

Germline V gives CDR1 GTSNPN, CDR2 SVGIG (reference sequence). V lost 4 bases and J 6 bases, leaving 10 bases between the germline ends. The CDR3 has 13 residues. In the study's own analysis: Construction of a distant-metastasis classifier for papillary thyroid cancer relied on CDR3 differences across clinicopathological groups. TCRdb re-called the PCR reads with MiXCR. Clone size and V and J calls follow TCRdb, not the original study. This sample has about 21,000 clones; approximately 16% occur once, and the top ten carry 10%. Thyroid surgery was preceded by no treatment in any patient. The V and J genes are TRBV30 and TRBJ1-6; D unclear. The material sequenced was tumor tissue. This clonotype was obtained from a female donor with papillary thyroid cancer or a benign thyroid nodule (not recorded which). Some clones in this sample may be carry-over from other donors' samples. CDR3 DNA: TGTGCCTGGATTGTACGCAGTAATTCACCCCTCCACTTT. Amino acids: CAWIVRSNSPLHF.